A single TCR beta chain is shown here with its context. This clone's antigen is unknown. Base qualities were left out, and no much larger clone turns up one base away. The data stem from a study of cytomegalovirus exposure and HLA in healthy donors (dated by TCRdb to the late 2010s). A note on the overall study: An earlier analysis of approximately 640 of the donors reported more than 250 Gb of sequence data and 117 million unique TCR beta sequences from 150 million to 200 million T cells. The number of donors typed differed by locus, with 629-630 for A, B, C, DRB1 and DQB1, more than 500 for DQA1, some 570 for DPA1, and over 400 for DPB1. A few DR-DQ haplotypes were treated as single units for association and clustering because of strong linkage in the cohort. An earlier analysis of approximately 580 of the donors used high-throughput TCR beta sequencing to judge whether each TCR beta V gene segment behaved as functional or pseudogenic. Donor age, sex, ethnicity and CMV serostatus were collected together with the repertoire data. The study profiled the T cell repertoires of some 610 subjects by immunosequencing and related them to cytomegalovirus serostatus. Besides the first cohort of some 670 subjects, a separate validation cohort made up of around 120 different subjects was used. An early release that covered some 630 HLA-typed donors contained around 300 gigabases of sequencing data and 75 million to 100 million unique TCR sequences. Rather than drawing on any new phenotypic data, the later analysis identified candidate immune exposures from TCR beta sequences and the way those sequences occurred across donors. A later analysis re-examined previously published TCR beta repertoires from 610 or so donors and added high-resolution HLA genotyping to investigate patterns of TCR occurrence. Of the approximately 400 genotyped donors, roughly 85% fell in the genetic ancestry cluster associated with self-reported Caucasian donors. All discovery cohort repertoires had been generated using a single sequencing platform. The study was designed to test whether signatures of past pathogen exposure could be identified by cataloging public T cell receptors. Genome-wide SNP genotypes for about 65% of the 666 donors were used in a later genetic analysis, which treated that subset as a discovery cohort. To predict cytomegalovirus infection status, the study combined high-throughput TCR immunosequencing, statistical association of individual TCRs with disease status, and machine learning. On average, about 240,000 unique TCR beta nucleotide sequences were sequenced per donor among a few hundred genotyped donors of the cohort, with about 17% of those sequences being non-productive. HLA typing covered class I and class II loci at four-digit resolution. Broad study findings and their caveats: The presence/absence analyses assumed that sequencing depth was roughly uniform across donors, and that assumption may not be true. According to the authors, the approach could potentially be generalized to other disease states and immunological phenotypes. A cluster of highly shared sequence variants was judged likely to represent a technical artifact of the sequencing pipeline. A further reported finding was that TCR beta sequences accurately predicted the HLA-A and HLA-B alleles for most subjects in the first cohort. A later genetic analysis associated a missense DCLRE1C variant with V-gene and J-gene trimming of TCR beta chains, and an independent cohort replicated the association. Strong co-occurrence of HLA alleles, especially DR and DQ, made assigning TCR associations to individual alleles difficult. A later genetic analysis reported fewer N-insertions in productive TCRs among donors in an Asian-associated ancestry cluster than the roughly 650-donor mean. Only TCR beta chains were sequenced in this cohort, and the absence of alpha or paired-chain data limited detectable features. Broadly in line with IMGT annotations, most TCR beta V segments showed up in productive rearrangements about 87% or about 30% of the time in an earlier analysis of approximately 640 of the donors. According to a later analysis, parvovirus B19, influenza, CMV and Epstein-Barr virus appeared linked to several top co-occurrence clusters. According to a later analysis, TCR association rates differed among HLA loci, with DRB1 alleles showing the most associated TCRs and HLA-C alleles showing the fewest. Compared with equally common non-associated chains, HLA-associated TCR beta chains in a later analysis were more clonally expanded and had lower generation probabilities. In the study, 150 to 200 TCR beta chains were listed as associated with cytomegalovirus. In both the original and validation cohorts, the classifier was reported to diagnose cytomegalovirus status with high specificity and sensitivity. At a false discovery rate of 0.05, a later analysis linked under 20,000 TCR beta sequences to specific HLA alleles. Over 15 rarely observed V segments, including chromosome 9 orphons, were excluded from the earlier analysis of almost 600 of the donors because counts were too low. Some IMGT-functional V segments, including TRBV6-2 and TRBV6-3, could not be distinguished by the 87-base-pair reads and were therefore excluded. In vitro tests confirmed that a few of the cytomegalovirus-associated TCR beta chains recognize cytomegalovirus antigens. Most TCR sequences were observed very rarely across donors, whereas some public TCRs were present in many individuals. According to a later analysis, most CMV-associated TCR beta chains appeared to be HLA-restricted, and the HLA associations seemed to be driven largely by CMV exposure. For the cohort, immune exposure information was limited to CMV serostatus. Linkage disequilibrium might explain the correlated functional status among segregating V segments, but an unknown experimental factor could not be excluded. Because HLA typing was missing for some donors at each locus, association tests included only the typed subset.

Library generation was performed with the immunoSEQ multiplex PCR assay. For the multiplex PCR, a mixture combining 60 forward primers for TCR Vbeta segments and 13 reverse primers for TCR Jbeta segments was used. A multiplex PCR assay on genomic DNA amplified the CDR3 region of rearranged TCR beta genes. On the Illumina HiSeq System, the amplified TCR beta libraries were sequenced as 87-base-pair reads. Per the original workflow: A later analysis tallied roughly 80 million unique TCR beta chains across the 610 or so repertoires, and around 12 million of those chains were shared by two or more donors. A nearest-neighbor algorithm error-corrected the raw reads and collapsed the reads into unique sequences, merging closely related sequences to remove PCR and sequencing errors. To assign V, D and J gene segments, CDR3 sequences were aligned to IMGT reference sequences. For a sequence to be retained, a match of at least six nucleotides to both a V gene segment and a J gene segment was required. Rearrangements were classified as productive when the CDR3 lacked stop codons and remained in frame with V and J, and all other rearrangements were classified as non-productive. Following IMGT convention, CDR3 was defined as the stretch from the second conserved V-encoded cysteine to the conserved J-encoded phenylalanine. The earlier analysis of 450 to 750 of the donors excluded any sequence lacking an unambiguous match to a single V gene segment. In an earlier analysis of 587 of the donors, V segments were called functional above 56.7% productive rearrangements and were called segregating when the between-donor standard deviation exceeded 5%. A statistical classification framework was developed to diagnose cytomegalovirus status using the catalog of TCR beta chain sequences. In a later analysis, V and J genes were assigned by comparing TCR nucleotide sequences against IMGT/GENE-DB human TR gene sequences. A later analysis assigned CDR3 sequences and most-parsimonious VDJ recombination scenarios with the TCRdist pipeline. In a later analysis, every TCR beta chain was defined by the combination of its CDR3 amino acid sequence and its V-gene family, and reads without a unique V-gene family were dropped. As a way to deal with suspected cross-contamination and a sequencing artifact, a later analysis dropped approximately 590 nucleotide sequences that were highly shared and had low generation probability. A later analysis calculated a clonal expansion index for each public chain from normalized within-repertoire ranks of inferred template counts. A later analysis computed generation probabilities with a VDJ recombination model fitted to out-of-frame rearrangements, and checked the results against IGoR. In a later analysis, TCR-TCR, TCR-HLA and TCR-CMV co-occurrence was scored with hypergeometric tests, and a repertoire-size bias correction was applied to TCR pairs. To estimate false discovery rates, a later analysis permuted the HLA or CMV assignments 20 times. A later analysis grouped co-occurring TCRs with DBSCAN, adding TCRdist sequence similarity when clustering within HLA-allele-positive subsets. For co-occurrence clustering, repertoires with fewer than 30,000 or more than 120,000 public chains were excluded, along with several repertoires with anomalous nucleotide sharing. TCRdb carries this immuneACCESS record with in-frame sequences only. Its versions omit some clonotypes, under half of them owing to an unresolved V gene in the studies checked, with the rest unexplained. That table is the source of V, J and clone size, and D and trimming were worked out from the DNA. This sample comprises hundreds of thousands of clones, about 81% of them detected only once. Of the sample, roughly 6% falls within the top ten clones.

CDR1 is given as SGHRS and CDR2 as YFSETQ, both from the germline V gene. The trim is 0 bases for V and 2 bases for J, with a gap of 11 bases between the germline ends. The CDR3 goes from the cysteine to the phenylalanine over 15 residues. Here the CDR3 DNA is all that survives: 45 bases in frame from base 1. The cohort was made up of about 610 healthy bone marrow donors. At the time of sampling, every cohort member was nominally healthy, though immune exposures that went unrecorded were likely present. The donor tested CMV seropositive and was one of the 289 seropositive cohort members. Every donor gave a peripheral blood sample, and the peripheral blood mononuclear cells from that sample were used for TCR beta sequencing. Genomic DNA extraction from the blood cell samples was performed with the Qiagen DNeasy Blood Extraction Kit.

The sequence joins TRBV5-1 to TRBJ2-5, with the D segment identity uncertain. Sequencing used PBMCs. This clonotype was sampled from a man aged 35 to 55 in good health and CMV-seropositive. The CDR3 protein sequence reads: CASSLAAGTQETQYF. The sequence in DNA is TGCGCCAGCAGCTTGGCGGCAGGAACTCAAGAGACCCAGTACTTC.